Reported below is one T cell receptor beta chain. This sample was taken from a study of control samples from healthy donors and cancer patients. Only in-frame clones appear in the TCRdb table, and some are missing; sequencing was by immunoSEQ multiplex PCR. The sample records tens of thousands of clones, around 84% being singletons. The V end was cut by 1 base, the J end by 4 bases, with 10 bases between. From germline, CDR1 is ENHRY and CDR2 SYGVKD. The CDR3 covers 14 residues. The V gene is TRBV10-3, the J gene TRBJ1-2; D might be TRBD1 (5 bases). The origin of this receptor is a man in his fifties or sixties with head and neck cancer. Sequencing was done on a sample of PBMCs. In nucleotides, the CDR3 is TGTGCCATCAGTGAGTTGGGGGACTCCTATGGCTACACCTTC. Amino acid sequence: CAISELGDSYGYTF.